The text below deals with one T cell receptor beta chain. The antigen is unknown. The data originate from a study of T-cell memory formation after mild COVID-19. Study-level findings and limits: Later expanders leaned CD4+, whereas day 15 to 85 contracting clones were balanced CD4/CD8. The study found contracting CD4+ clones mainly in CM and EM and contracting CD8+ clones in EMRA.

The CDR3 consists of 16 residues. Germline CDR1 MNHNS, CDR2 SASEGT. Between the trimmed V and J ends, which lost 1 base and 2 bases, there was a span of 12 bases. A single record per CDR3 protein comes from TCRdb applying MiXCR to the 5' RACE reads. The sample contains hundreds of thousands of distinct CDR3 sequences, 17% of which appear only once. The chain is built from TRBV6-1 and TRBJ1-5; no clear D. The receptor was derived from an adult woman who had mild COVID-19 (a few samples of this study predate the infection). Cell type and time point are not known. Material: PBMCs or a T cell subset sorted from them (not recorded which). The CDR3 DNA sequence: TGTGCCAGCAGTGAAGAATGGTCCCGCGGCAATCAGCCCCAGCATTTT. Translated: CASSEEWSRGNQPQHF.